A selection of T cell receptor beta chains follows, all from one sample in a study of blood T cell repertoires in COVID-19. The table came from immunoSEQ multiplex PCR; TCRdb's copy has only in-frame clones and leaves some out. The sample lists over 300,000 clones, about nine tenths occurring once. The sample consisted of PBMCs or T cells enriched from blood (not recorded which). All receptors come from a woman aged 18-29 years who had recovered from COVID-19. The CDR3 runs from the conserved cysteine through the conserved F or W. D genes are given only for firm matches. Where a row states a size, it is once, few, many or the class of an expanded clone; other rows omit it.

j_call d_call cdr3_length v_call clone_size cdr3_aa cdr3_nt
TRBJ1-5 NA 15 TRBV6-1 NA CASSEVSYSNQPQHF TGTGCCAGCAGTGAAGTTTCCTATAGCAATCAGCCCCAGCATTTT
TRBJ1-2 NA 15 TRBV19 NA CASSTWSREEDGYTF TGTGCCAGTAGTACCTGGTCTCGGGAGGAGGATGGCTACACCTTC
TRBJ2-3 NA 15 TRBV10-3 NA CAIRGLRDTTDTQYF TGTGCCATCAGGGGCCTCCGGGACACCACAGATACGCAGTATTTT
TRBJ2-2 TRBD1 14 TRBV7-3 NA CASSSSTGPGELFF TGTGCCAGCAGCTCGTCGACAGGGCCCGGGGAGCTGTTTTTT
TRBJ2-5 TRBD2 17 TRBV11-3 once CATPGLAGGRFQETQYF TGTGCCACCCCGGGACTAGCGGGGGGGCGCTTCCAAGAGACCCAGTACTTC
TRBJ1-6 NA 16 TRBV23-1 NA CASSHPAGWSNSPLHF TGCGCCAGCAGTCATCCGGCAGGGTGGAGTAATTCACCCCTCCACTTT
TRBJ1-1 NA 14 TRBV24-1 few CATSEGGGRTEAFF TGTGCCACCAGTGAAGGTGGAGGACGGACTGAAGCTTTCTTT
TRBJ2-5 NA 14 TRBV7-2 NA CASSEGDWGETQYF TGTGCCAGCAGCGAAGGGGATTGGGGAGAGACCCAGTACTTC
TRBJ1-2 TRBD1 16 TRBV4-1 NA CASSQEPGGANYGYTF TGCGCCAGCAGCCAAGAACCAGGGGGTGCTAACTATGGCTACACCTTC
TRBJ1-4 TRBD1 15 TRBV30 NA CAWSRTGGAGEKLFF TGTGCCTGGAGTCGGACAGGGGGCGCGGGTGAAAAACTGTTTTTT
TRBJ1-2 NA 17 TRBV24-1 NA CATSDSQAGESYYGYTF TGTGCCACCAGTGATTCTCAAGCAGGGGAAAGTTACTATGGCTACACCTTC
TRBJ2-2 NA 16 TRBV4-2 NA CASSQDRDGGSGELFF TGTGCCAGCAGCCAAGACCGGGACGGGGGATCCGGGGAGCTGTTTTTT
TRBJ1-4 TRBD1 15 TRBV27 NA CASSSHGTGVEKLFF TGTGCCAGCAGTTCCCACGGGACAGGGGTTGAAAAACTGTTTTTT
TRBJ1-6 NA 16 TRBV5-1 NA CASSEEAISYNSPLHF TGCGCCAGCAGCGAAGAGGCTATCTCCTATAATTCACCCCTCCACTTT
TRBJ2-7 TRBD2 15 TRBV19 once CASSPAGGGRYEQYF TGTGCCAGTAGTCCCGCGGGGGGAGGTCGGTACGAGCAGTACTTC
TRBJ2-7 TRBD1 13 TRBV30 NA CAWSNTGVGEQYF TGTGCCTGGAGTAATACAGGGGTCGGCGAGCAGTACTTC
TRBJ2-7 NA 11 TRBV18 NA CASSPNYEQYF TGTGCCAGCTCACCCAACTACGAGCAGTACTTC
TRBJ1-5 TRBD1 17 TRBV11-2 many CASSPGTDRDSNQPQHF TGTGCCAGCAGCCCGGGAACGGACAGGGACAGCAATCAGCCCCAGCATTTT
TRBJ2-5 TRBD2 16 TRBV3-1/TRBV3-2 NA CASSQSGTSGQETQYF TGTGCCAGCAGCCAATCCGGGACTAGCGGGCAAGAGACCCAGTACTTC
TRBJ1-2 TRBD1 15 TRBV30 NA CAWSVTGVNYYGYTF TGTGCCTGGAGTGTAACAGGGGTTAACTACTATGGCTACACCTTC
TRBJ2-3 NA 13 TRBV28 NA CASSLSSTDTQYF TGTGCCAGCAGTCTATCTTCGACAGATACGCAGTATTTT
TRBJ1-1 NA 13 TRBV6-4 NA CASSSSPGEKAFF TGTGCCAGCAGTTCGTCACCAGGGGAGAAAGCTTTCTTT
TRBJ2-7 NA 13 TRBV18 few CASSPHGGDEQYF TGTGCCAGCTCACCCCACGGGGGAGACGAGCAGTACTTC
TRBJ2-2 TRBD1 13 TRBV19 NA CASTQGVIGELFF TGTGCCAGTACGCAGGGGGTCATCGGGGAGCTGTTTTTT
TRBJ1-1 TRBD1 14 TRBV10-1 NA CASSEYGTGSKAFF TGCGCCAGCAGTGAGTACGGGACAGGGAGTAAAGCTTTCTTT
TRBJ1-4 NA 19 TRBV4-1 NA CASSQGDRFSSATNEKLFF TGCGCCAGCAGCCAAGGAGACAGGTTTAGTAGTGCAACTAATGAAAAACTGTTTTTT
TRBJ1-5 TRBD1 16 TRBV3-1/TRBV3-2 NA CASSPSAGGGGQPQHF TGTGCCAGCAGCCCCTCGGCAGGGGGCGGAGGTCAGCCCCAGCATTTT
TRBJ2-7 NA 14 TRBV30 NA CACKQGLSSYEQYF TGTGCCTGCAAACAGGGCCTATCGTCCTACGAGCAGTACTTC
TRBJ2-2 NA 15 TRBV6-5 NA CASRTWLGDTGELFF TGTGCCAGCAGAACATGGTTAGGGGACACCGGGGAGCTGTTTTTT
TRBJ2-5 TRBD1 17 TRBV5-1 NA CASSPGTGGRIQETQYF TGCGCCAGCAGCCCAGGGACAGGGGGCCGTATTCAAGAGACCCAGTACTTC
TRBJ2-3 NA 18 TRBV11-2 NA CASSHPGALDSFSDTQYF TGTGCCAGCAGCCACCCGGGAGCCCTCGATAGTTTTTCGGATACGCAGTATTTT
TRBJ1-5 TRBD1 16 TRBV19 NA CASSARTGGPNQPQHF TGTGCCAGTAGTGCCCGAACAGGGGGCCCCAATCAGCCCCAGCATTTT
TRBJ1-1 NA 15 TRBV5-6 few CASSASGGVGTEAFF TGTGCCAGCAGCGCGTCGGGCGGGGTAGGCACTGAAGCTTTCTTT
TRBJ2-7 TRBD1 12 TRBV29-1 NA CSVGTGGDEQYF TGCAGCGTTGGGACAGGGGGCGACGAGCAGTACTTC
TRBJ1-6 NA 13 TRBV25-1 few CASSDLYNSPLHF TGTGCCAGCAGTGACCTTTATAATTCACCCCTCCACTTT
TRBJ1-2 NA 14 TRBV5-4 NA CASSLGQHLYGYTF TGTGCCAGCAGCTTGGGACAGCACCTTTATGGCTACACCTTC
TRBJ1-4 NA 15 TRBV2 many CASSRRQTTNEKLFF TGTGCCAGCAGTCGGCGACAGACAACTAATGAAAAACTGTTTTTT
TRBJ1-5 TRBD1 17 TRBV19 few CASSIHSGQDSNQPQHF TGTGCCAGTAGTATACATTCTGGACAGGATAGCAATCAGCCCCAGCATTTT
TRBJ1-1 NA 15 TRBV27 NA CASSLQTDLNTEAFF TGTGCCAGCAGTTTACAGACAGATTTGAACACTGAAGCTTTCTTT
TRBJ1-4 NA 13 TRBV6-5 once CASATATNEKLFF TGTGCCAGCGCGACAGCAACTAATGAAAAACTGTTTTTT
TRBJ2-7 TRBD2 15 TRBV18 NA CASSPRAGEDHEQYF TGTGCCAGCTCACCACGGGCGGGAGAAGACCACGAGCAGTACTTC
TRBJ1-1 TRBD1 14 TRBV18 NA CASSPGTGGSRAFF TGTGCCAGCTCACCAGGGACAGGGGGCTCGCGGGCTTTCTTT
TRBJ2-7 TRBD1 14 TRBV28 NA CASSRQGGSYEQYF TGTGCCAGCAGTAGACAGGGGGGCTCCTACGAGCAGTACTTC
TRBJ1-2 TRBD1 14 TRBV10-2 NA CASSAQGANYGYTF TGCGCCAGCAGTGCACAGGGGGCTAACTATGGCTACACCTTC
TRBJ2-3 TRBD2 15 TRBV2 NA CASSDGLGGTDTQYF TGTGCCAGCAGTGACGGACTAGGGGGCACAGATACGCAGTATTTT
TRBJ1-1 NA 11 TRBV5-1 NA CASRGGTEAFF TGCGCCTCCAGGGGAGGGACTGAAGCTTTCTTT
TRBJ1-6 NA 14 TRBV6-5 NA CASGLQVYNSPLHF TGTGCCAGCGGGCTTCAGGTCTATAATTCACCCCTCCACTTT
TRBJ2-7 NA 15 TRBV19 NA CASATSDSPAYEQYF TGTGCCAGTGCAACTTCCGACAGTCCCGCCTACGAGCAGTACTTC
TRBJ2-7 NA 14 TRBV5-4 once CASSLGQSSYEQYF TGTGCCAGCAGCTTGGGACAGAGCTCCTACGAGCAGTACTTC
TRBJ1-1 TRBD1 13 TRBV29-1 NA CSVGSRGPFGAFF TGCAGCGTCGGCTCCAGGGGGCCGTTTGGGGCTTTCTTT
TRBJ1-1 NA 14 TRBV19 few CASSTRVQGAEAFF TGTGCCAGTAGTACTCGGGTACAGGGCGCTGAAGCTTTCTTT
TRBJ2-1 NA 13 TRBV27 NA CASSLRRGNEQFF TGTGCCAGCAGTTTACGAAGGGGAAATGAGCAGTTCTTC
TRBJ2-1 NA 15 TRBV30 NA CAWSVRAGASIEQFF TGTGCCTGGAGTGTACGTGCGGGGGCTTCGATTGAGCAGTTCTTC
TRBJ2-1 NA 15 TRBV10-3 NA CAISESPTRRGEQFF TGTGCCATCAGTGAGTCACCGACTAGAAGGGGTGAGCAGTTCTTC
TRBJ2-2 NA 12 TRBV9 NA CASNLNTGELFF TGTGCCAGCAACCTAAACACCGGGGAGCTGTTTTTT
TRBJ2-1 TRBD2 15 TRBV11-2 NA CASSLVAGEFNEQFF TGTGCCAGCAGCTTAGTAGCGGGGGAGTTCAATGAGCAGTTCTTC
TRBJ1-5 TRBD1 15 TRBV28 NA CASSWTGDSNQPQHF TGTGCCAGCAGTTGGACAGGGGACAGCAATCAGCCCCAGCATTTT
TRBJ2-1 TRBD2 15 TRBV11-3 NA CASSLVGGGNDEQFF TGTGCCAGCAGCTTAGTCGGGGGGGGCAATGATGAGCAGTTCTTC
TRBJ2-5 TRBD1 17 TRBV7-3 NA CASSLRAPGQGPETQYF TGTGCCAGCAGCTTAAGGGCCCCGGGACAGGGGCCGGAGACCCAGTACTTC